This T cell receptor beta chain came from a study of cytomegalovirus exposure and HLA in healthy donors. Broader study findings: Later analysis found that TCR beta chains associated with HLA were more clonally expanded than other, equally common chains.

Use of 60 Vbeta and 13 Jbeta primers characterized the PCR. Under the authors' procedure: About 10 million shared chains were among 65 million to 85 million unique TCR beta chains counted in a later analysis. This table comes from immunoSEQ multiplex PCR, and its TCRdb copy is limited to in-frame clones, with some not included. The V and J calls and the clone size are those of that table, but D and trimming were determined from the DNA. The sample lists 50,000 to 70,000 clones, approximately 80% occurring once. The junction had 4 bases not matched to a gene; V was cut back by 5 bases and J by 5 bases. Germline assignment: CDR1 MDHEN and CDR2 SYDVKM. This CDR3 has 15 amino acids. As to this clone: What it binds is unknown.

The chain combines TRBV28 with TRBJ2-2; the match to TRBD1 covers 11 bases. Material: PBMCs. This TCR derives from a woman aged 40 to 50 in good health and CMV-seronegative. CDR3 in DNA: TGTGCCAGCAGTGGGACAGGGGGACGAACCGGGGAGCTGTTTTTT. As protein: CASSGTGGRTGELFF.